What follows describes a single T cell receptor beta chain. The antigen this receptor binds is unknown. Qualities for individual bases were not recorded, and no much larger clone is one base off. Sequenced using an Illumina HiSeq 2500. Quantitative 5'-RACE with molecular barcodes was used to prepare TCR beta libraries. Per the original workflow: To identify disease-linked TCR variants, a new computational method was used, one built on a probabilistic model of VDJ rearrangement. TCRdb handled the public reads itself, with Q25 trimming in fastp and clone calling in MiXCR, and kept productive beta chains. Every CDR3 protein is listed once, alongside the most common genes and DNA of its rows. The authors' filters were not applied to this entry. In this sample the table shows about 800,000 distinct CDR3 sequences, about 10% of which occur a single time. The ten most abundant clones make up just over 0.5% of the sample.

This sample was taken from a study of CD8 T cells in ankylosing spondylitis (dated by TCRdb to about 2017). With regard to the full study: T cell receptor beta repertoires were profiled in healthy donors and ankylosing spondylitis patients so that disease-linked TCR variants could be found. In total, the full study cohort was made up of about 110 healthy donors and about two dozen ankylosing spondylitis patients. Peripheral blood was sampled, and synovial fluid was additionally collected from ankylosing spondylitis patients. What the study reported, not specific to this receptor: Some motif variants were previously reported in synovial fluid and blood of reactive arthritis patients, suggesting common disease-initiation mechanisms. The disease-linked clones had a CD8+ phenotype and were found at relatively low frequencies in peripheral blood. A TCR beta motif of fewer than 10 highly homologous amino acid variants appeared characteristic of blood from ankylosing spondylitis patients. The disease-linked clones were reported as significantly enriched in matched synovial fluid samples from ankylosing spondylitis patients.

In the germline V gene, CDR1 corresponds to SGHNT and CDR2 to YENEEA. V lost 8 bases and J lost 4 bases, and the count of bases not matched to a germline gene is 7. Measured from the cysteine to the phenylalanine, the CDR3 is 14 residues long. The only DNA kept is the CDR3, 42 bases in frame from the first base. The receptor chain draws on TRBV11-3 and TRBJ2-7; TRBD2 fits 11 bases in the junction. The receptor's source is a male donor with ankylosing spondylitis. Sequencing used blood, either unsorted or a sorted T cell fraction (not recorded which). CDR3 reads: CASRPGLAAYEQYF. In nucleotides, the sequence is TGTGCCAGCCGACCGGGACTAGCGGCTTACGAGCAGTACTTC.